Presented here are 31 T cell receptor beta chains from one specimen sequenced in a study of blood T cell repertoires in COVID-19. Profiled with immunoSEQ multiplex PCR; TCRdb holds only in-frame clones, not every one. The sample carries roughly 150,000 clones, around three quarters recorded once. Specimen: PBMCs or T cells enriched from blood (not recorded which). The receptors were sampled from a woman in her seventies in a cohort exposed to, infected with or recovered from COVID-19 (not recorded which).

Details on this clone: At one end the junction does not follow the germline gene, possibly because of a read error. The chain carries TRBV7-7 and TRBJ2-2; 7 nucleotides match TRBD2. This CDR3 region has 16 residues. Germline V gene sequence: CDR1 SSHAT, CDR2 FNYEAQ (reference sequence). The CDR3 nucleotides are TGTGCTAGCAGCCATACTAGCGTCGCGAACACCGGGGAGCTGTTTTTT. This translates into CASSHTSVANTGELFF.

The chain joins TRBV9 to TRBJ1-3; 10 nucleotides match TRBD1. CDR1 is SGDLS and CDR2 is YYNGEE in the germline V gene. With V trimmed by 2 bases and J by 8 bases, 10 bases remained unmatched. The CDR3 is 16 residues long. CDR3 in amino acids: CASSVGIGTGVYTIYF. The CDR3 DNA sequence: TGTGCCAGCAGCGTGGGGATCGGGACAGGGGTGTACACCATATATTTT.

This chain joins TRBV12-3 or TRBV12-4 and TRBJ2-7, with a weak D call TRBD1 (6 bases). CDR3 length equals 13 residues. V was clipped by 6 bases and J by 3 bases, with 12 bases between them. The CDR3 region is CASRPTGGYEQYF. Here the CDR3 DNA reads TGTGCCAGCAGGCCGACAGGAGGCTACGAGCAGTACTTC.

The rearrangement joins TRBV10-2 to TRBJ2-3; a weak D match, TRBD2 (6 bases). Per germline, CDR1 WSHSY and CDR2 SAAADI. The V end lost 6 bases, the J end lost 0 bases, and 13 bases lay between the germline ends. This CDR3 comprises 15 residues. In nucleotides, the CDR3 is TGCGCCAGCAGCAGGGCGGGACCTAGCACAGATACGCAGTATTTT. It translates to CASSRAGPSTDTQYF.

V gene TRBV6-6 combines with J gene TRBJ2-1, with 8 bases lining up with TRBD1. Germline assignment: CDR1 MNHNY and CDR2 SVGAGI (reference sequence). The CDR3 has 14 amino acids. Trimming cost V 8 bases and J 0 bases; bases outside gene matches: 3. CDR3 nucleotide sequence: TGTGCCAGCCGGACAGGGAGCTCCTACAATGAGCAGTTCTTC. It encodes CASRTGSSYNEQFF.

The rearrangement uses TRBV28 and TRBJ1-5, with D perhaps TRBD1 (6 bases). Germline V gene lookup returns CDR1 MDHEN and CDR2 SYDVKM. The CDR3 length is 14 residues. V was pared by 4 bases and J by 7 bases, with 14 bases between. The chain's CDR3 is CASSSSDSQQPQHF. The DNA for the CDR3 is TGTGCCAGCAGTTCGTCGGACAGCCAGCAGCCCCAGCATTTT.

Concerning this clone: The junction shows a germline mismatch at one end, possibly a read error. Here the CDR3 reads CASSEALSRGGLPF. CDR3 nucleotide sequence: TGTGCCAGCAGTGAAGCGCTAAGCAGGGGTGGATTACCTTTT. The genes are TRBV2 and TRBJ1-4; possibly TRBD1 for D (6 bases). The length of the CDR3 is 14 residues. Germline-derived CDR1 and CDR2 are SNHLY and FYNNEI.

This clone was picked up a small number of times. CDR3 loop: CASGNYRGENTEAFF. The CDR3 DNA sequence: TGTGCCAGCGGCAATTACAGGGGCGAGAACACTGAAGCTTTCTTT. The chain recombines TRBV28 with TRBJ1-1; TRBD1 matches at 7 bases. V shed 8 bases and J 1 base; nucleotides not matched to a gene: 10. The germline V gene has CDR1 MDHEN and CDR2 SYDVKM. The CDR3 is made up of 15 amino acids.

CDR3 amino acids: CASKHRDRPYEQYF. DNA for the CDR3: TGTGCCAGCAAACACCGGGACAGGCCCTACGAGCAGTACTTC. The chain employs TRBV11-3 and TRBJ2-7, with 8 bases aligning to TRBD1. With V trimmed by 7 bases and J by 2 bases, 7 bases remained unmatched. The CDR3 consists of 14 residues. Germline V gives CDR1 SGHNT, CDR2 YENEEA.

The V call is TRBV28, the J call TRBJ2-7; D might be TRBD1 (5 bases). The CDR3 loop spans 15 amino acids. The V and J ends lost 2 bases and 6 bases respectively, with 17 bases between them. Per the germline V gene, CDR1 is MDHEN and CDR2 is SYDVKM. CDR3 in DNA: TGTGCCAGCAGTTTACTCCTAGGACAAGATGGCGAGCAGTACTTC. It yields the protein CASSLLLGQDGEQYF. The full variable domain, in which reference TRBV28 and TRBJ2-7 provide the parts outside the CDR3, is DVKVTQSSRYLVKRTGEKVFLECVQDMDHENMFWYRQDPGLGLRLIYFSYDVKMKEKGDIPEGYSVSREKKERFSLILESASTNQTSMYLCASSLLLGQDGEQYFGPGTRLTVT.

In this sample, this clone turned up once. The genes are TRBV10-3 and TRBJ2-7, with TRBD2 matching 9 bases. The germline gives CDR1 ENHRY, CDR2 SYGVKD. CDR3 length: 19 residues. Trimming cost V 7 bases and J 4 bases; bases outside gene matches: 23. The CDR3 coding sequence is TGTGCCATCACGGGAGAGTCGGCGGGAGGGCCCGGGTGGTCGTACGAGCAGTACTTC. This sequence encodes CAITGESAGGPGWSYEQYF.

The genes are TRBV7-9 and TRBJ2-5; D is perhaps TRBD1 (5 bases). The V gene lost 8 bases and the J gene lost 2 bases, with 12 bases spanning the gap. Germline loops: CDR1 SEHNR, CDR2 FQNEAQ (reference sequence). The length of the CDR3 is 13 residues. CDR3 sequence: CASQEGVQETQYF. The CDR3 DNA follows: TGTGCCAGCCAGGAAGGGGTACAAGAGACCCAGTACTTC.

The sample holds a few counts of this clone. The chain couples TRBV7-2 to TRBJ1-1; possible D gene TRBD1, 6 bases. Germline CDR1 SGHTA, CDR2 FQGNSA. The V end was cut by 0 bases, the J end by 8 bases, with 10 bases between. The CDR3 contains 13 residues. CDR3 nucleotide sequence: TGTGCCAGCAGCTTAGCGTTAGACAGGGAAGCTTTCTTT. Residues: CASSLALDREAFF.

The genes are TRBV30 and TRBJ1-1, with 7 bases matching TRBD1. The V segment lost 3 bases and the J segment 0 bases; nucleotides outside the gene matches: 13. CDR1 and CDR2 (germline): GTSNPN, SVGIG (reference sequence). The CDR3 covers 17 residues. The CDR3, as DNA: TGTGCCTGGAGGGCCAACTACAGGGGAGGAATGAACACTGAAGCTTTCTTT. This encodes CAWRANYRGGMNTEAFF.

This chain joins TRBV6-9 and TRBJ2-2; 9 bases align to TRBD1. Germline CDR1 is MNHGY and CDR2 is SVAAGI. The CDR3 covers 18 residues. The trim removed 4 bases at V and 5 bases at J, leaving 14 bases unmatched. This chain's CDR3 is CASSSEGQGKVRTGELFF. The CDR3, as DNA: TGTGCCAGCAGTTCTGAGGGACAGGGAAAAGTACGGACCGGGGAGCTGTTTTTT.

This clone occurred a few times. The gene calls are TRBV28 and TRBJ2-1, with a weak D call TRBD2 (6 bases). CDR1 is MDHEN, CDR2 SYDVKM, per germline. Trimming cost V 5 bases and J 6 bases, with 14 bases left between them. CDR3 length equals 14 residues. In nucleotides, the CDR3 is TGTGCCAGCAGTCCCGCCTGGACTATCAATGAGCAGTTCTTC. Translated, it gives CASSPAWTINEQFF.

The genes are TRBV28 and TRBJ1-2; 8 bases fit TRBD1. From germline, CDR1 is MDHEN and CDR2 SYDVKM. V dropped 6 bases and J dropped 4; count of bases not matched to a gene: 4. This CDR3 spans 13 amino acids. The CDR3 here is CASRKTGGYGYTF. The CDR3 nucleotides read TGTGCCAGCAGGAAAACAGGGGGCTATGGCTACACCTTC.

The V and J genes are TRBV7-8 and TRBJ2-5; D is possibly TRBD2 (6 bases). The CDR3 is 13 amino acids. V shed 1 base and J shed 7 bases, with 10 bases lying between them. Germline V CDR1 and CDR2: SGHVS, FQNEAQ. The chain's CDR3 is CASSLGQGGTQYF. The CDR3 DNA follows: TGTGCCAGCAGCTTAGGGCAGGGAGGGACCCAGTACTTC.

The V and J genes are TRBV15 and TRBJ1-4, with D tentatively TRBD1 (5 bases). The CDR3 contains 14 residues. The germline gives CDR1 LNHNV, CDR2 YYDKDF (reference sequence). V dropped 3 bases and J dropped 10 bases, with 15 bases sitting between them. The CDR3 DNA is TGTGCCACCAGCAGGGCCCTGGGTGGGGCAAAACTGTTTTTT. Amino acids: CATSRALGGAKLFF. The full variable domain, completed using reference TRBV15 and TRBJ1-4, is DAMVIQNPRYQVTQFGKPVTLSCSQTLNHNVMYWYQQKSSQAPKLLFHYYDKDFNNEADTPDNFQSRRPNTSFCFLDIRSPGLGDTAMYLCATSRALGGAKLFFGSGTQLSVL.

This sequence joins TRBV2 and TRBJ1-4, with 10 bases aligning to TRBD1. V dropped 5 bases and J dropped 5; count of bases not matched to a gene: 2. Germline V gene sequence: CDR1 SNHLY, CDR2 FYNNEI. The CDR3 runs to 14 residues. The CDR3 DNA reads as TGTGCCAGCAGTCTGACAGGGGGCAATGAAAAACTGTTTTTT. Translation: CASSLTGGNEKLFF.

V is TRBV12-3 or TRBV12-4 and J is TRBJ2-7; 7 positions match TRBD1. The CDR3 has 13 amino acids. V dropped 6 bases and J dropped 3; count of bases not matched to a gene: 5. CDR3 protein: CASRQGRYYEQYF. The CDR3 nucleotides read TGTGCCAGCAGACAGGGGCGATACTACGAGCAGTACTTC.

The genes are TRBV11-3 and TRBJ2-2, with TRBD1 matching over 11 bases. The ends lost 5 bases at V and 6 bases at J; junction bases unmatched: 8. CDR3 length: 16 residues. CDR1 SGHNT and CDR2 YENEEA come from the germline V gene. The CDR3 coding sequence is TGTGCCAGCAGCCCTTGGACAGGGGGCTCGGCCGGGGAGCTGTTTTTT. It specifies CASSPWTGGSAGELFF.

V usage is TRBV9 and J usage is TRBJ2-2; D remains ambiguous. The CDR3 is 15 residues long. The germline V gene encodes CDR1 SGDLS and CDR2 YYNGEE. The V end lost 0 bases, the J end lost 2 bases, and 8 bases lay between the germline ends. In DNA form, the CDR3 reads TGTGCCAGCAGCGTAGTTGGCTCTAACACCGGGGAGCTGTTTTTT. Translating gives CASSVVGSNTGELFF.

The chain links TRBV5-4 to TRBJ2-7; TRBD1 matches at 8 bases. V dropped 0 bases and J dropped 5; count of bases not matched to a gene: 7. Germline V gene sequence: CDR1 SGHNT, CDR2 YYREEE (reference sequence). CDR3 length equals 15 residues. The CDR3: CASSLGQGAWNEQYF. The CDR3 coding sequence is TGTGCCAGCAGCTTGGGTCAGGGGGCTTGGAACGAGCAGTACTTC. Full variable domain (outside the CDR3, taken from reference TRBV5-4 and TRBJ2-7): ETGVTQSPTHLIKTRGQQVTLRCSSQSGHNTVSWYQQALGQGPQFIFQYYREEENGRGNFPPRFSGLQFPNYSSELNVNALELDDSALYLCASSLGQGAWNEQYFGPGTRLTVT.

CDR3 residues: CASSLEAEGTEAFF. The DNA for the CDR3 is TGCGCCAGCAGCTTGGAGGCGGAGGGCACTGAAGCTTTCTTT. The chain combines TRBV5-1 with TRBJ1-1; D not certain. This CDR3 spans 14 amino acids. Looked up from germline, CDR1 is SGHRS and CDR2 is YFSETQ. Trimming stripped 0 bases from V and 4 bases from J, with 10 bases between.

This sequence joins TRBV19 and TRBJ2-7; 7 bases line up with TRBD1. This CDR3 region has 15 residues. Germline loops: CDR1 LNHDA, CDR2 SQIVND (reference sequence). The V and J ends lost 9 bases and 3 bases, in that order; junction bases with no gene match: 14. The CDR3 loop reads CASAHGGQPIYEQYF. The CDR3 DNA is TGTGCCAGCGCGCATGGGGGACAGCCCATCTACGAGCAGTACTTC.

The chain recombines TRBV14 with TRBJ2-7; TRBD1 matches at 10 bases. The length of the CDR3 is 15 residues. From germline, CDR1 is SGHDN and CDR2 FVKESK. V dropped 4 bases and J dropped 1; count of bases not matched to a gene: 4. CDR3 sequence: CASSRGQGGSYEQYF. CDR3 in DNA: TGTGCCAGCAGCCGCGGACAGGGGGGGTCCTACGAGCAGTACTTC.

The rearrangement uses TRBV28 and TRBJ2-5, with D maybe TRBD2 (7 bases). The ends were cut back, 3 bases at V and 2 bases at J, with 31 bases in the middle. Germline CDR1 and CDR2: MDHEN and SYDVKM. The CDR3 totals 21 residues. The CDR3 DNA sequence: TGTGCCAGCAGTTTCCCGGACGGGGGGCTAGCCGAGGCGGGCAGTCAAGAGACCCAGTACTTC. Its protein product is CASSFPDGGLAEAGSQETQYF.

The J gene is TRBJ1-5, the V gene TRBV6-5; D is ambiguous. CDR1 MNHEY and CDR2 SVGAGI come from the germline V gene. Trimming shortened V by 3 bases and J by 4 bases, and 13 bases separated the two germline ends. CDR3 size: 15 residues. CDR3 region: CASSYVAGGNQPQHF. CDR3 in DNA: TGTGCCAGCAGTTATGTGGCGGGAGGGAATCAGCCCCAGCATTTT.

The rearrangement joins TRBV19 to TRBJ1-6; the D gene is possibly TRBD1 (5 bases). The CDR3 consists of 12 residues. Per germline, CDR1 LNHDA and CDR2 SQIVND (reference sequence). The V end was cut by 5 bases, the J end by 8 bases, with 7 bases between. CDR3 sequence (DNA): TGTGCCAGTAGTTCCAGGGATTCACCCCTCCACTTT. This codes for CASSSRDSPLHF.

This clone was counted a few times. The chain has TRBV19 and TRBJ2-1; possibly TRBD2 for D (6 bases). V lost 3 bases, J lost 9 bases, and 15 bases lay in between. Germline values: CDR1 LNHDA, CDR2 SQIVND (reference sequence). The CDR3 sequence is 14 residues long. The CDR3 loop is CASSMEGWGGEQFF. The CDR3 DNA follows: TGTGCCAGTAGTATGGAGGGGTGGGGCGGTGAGCAGTTCTTC.